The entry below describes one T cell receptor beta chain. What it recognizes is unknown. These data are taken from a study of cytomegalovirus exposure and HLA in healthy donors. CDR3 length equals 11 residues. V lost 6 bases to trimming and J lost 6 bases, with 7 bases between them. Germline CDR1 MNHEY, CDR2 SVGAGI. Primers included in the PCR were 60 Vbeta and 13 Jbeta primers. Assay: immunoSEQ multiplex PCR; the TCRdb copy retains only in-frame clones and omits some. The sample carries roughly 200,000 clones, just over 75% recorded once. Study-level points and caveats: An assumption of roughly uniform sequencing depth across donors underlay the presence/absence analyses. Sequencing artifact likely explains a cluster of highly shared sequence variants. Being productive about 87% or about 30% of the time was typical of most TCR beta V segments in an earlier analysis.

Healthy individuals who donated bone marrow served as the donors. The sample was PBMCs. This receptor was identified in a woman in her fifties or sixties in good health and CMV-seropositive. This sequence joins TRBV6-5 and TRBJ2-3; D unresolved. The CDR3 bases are TGTGCCAGCAGGATCGGGGATACGCAGTATTTT. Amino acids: CASRIGDTQYF.